This is a list of T cell receptor beta chains from one sample in a study of OX40 agonist ivuxolimab in advanced cancers. This table comes from immunoSEQ multiplex PCR, and its TCRdb copy is limited to in-frame clones, with some not included. The repertoire holds approximately 17,000 clones, with about 86% as singletons. The sample here was CD4+ or CD8+ T cells sorted from blood, taken in a trial of the OX40 agonist ivuxolimab. The receptors here all came from an adult with an advanced solid tumor such as melanoma, head and neck, liver or kidney cancer. Both conserved end residues are part of each CDR3.

length,J,V,CDR3
16,TRBJ1-2,TRBV9,CASSLGEGTAEEGYTF
13,TRBJ2-5,TRBV29-1,CSVSSAVAETQYF
13,TRBJ2-5,TRBV5-4,CASSLGRQETQYF
14,TRBJ1-5,TRBV28,CATLQGVGNQPQHF
15,TRBJ1-2,TRBV6-9,CASSRKSQGVPGYTF
15,TRBJ2-2,TRBV7-3,CASSTRQGGTGELFF
15,TRBJ2-2,TRBV25-1,CASSEVGIFTGELFF
15,TRBJ1-4,TRBV2,CASSPWTGGGEKLFF
14,TRBJ1-1,TRBV25-1,CASSEYQEGTEAFF
14,TRBJ1-4,TRBV2,CASSEDSAQEKLFF
13,TRBJ2-3,TRBV7-2,CASSADRGDTQYF
15,TRBJ1-4,TRBV6-1,CASPKVRIRHEKLFF
16,TRBJ1-1,TRBV5-6,CASSPLGTFKNTEAFF
13,TRBJ1-5,TRBV2,CASKGNSNQPQHF
13,TRBJ1-1,TRBV27,CASRHTWDTEAFF
11,TRBJ2-1,TRBV11-2,CASSPGRNEFF
15,TRBJ1-3,TRBV6-5,CASSYSGVSGNTIYF
14,TRBJ1-1,TRBV9,CASSAQTGIGEAFF
12,TRBJ1-2,TRBV19,CASSYTGLGYTF
15,TRBJ2-1,TRBV25-1,CASSDAVRGYNEQFF
14,TRBJ2-7,TRBV5-4,CASRETGASYEQYF
15,TRBJ2-3,TRBV7-9,CASSPFRRGTDTQYF
15,TRBJ2-4,TRBV18,CASSSSGTEKNIQYF
12,TRBJ1-4,TRBV7-2,CASSLNHEKLFF
13,TRBJ1-1,TRBV6-5,CASSYEKGTEAFF
15,TRBJ2-7,TRBV4-1,CASSLTIRSFQEQYF
12,TRBJ1-2,TRBV29-1,CSVERANYGYTF
14,TRBJ2-3,TRBV6-1,CASSRDRDRNTQYF
13,TRBJ2-5,TRBV9,CASSLIPWETQYF
16,TRBJ2-1,TRBV10-1,CASSGSPASSLNEQFF
14,TRBJ2-5,TRBV7-2,CASSQSQQQETQYF
11,TRBJ2-3,TRBV20-1,CSARGDDTQYF
15,TRBJ2-5,TRBV19,CASSSGTSGGETQYF
13,TRBJ1-1,TRBV11-3,CASSLLGNTEAFF
15,TRBJ1-6,TRBV7-8,CASSARTEPNSPLHF
13,TRBJ2-2,TRBV9,CASSPRASGELFF
15,TRBJ2-7,TRBV6-5,CASSYEGGGTYEQYF
16,TRBJ2-7,TRBV2,CASSGTSGRGSYEQYF
14,TRBJ2-1,TRBV7-6,CASSLKQLNNEQFF
15,TRBJ1-6,TRBV28,CASSGQTGGRPPLHF
15,TRBJ2-7,TRBV7-9,CASSLASGFLGEQYF
16,TRBJ2-7,TRBV4-1,CASSQGQGTAHYEQYF
14,TRBJ2-7,TRBV6-1,CASFDRAGGYEQYF
16,TRBJ2-7,TRBV19,CASSPGAGQYGNEQYF
13,TRBJ1-4,TRBV11-2,CASSRRRDEKLFF
14,TRBJ2-1,TRBV18,CASSPLLAGDTQFF